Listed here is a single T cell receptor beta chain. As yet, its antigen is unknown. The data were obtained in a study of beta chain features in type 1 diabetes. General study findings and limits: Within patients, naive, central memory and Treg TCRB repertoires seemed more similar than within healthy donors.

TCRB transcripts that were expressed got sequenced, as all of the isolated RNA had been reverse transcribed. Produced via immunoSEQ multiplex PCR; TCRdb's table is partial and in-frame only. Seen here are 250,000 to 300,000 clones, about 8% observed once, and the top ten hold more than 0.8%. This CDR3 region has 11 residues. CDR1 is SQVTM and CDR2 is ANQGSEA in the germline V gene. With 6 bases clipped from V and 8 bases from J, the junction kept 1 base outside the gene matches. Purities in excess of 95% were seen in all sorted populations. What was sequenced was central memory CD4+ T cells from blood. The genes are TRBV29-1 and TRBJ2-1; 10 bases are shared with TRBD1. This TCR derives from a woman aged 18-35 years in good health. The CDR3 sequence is CSVTGGYEQFF. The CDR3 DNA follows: TGCAGCGTGACAGGGGGCTATGAGCAGTTCTTC.